A single sample is the source of the 11 T cell receptor beta chains below, sequenced in a study of identical twins' blood T cells. Each CDR3 protein is one row after TCRdb ran MiXCR on the 5' RACE reads. The sample lists 350,000 to 400,000 distinct CDR3 sequences, roughly 27% seen once, with roughly 5.5% in the top ten. The sequenced sample consisted of PBMCs. The receptors were gathered from a woman aged 18-50 years in good health.

The rearrangement links TRBV7-9 to TRBJ2-2; D gene uncertain. The CDR3 extends over 14 amino acids. The V and J ends lost 5 bases and 3 bases respectively, with 10 bases between them. From germline, CDR1 is SEHNR and CDR2 FQNEAQ (reference sequence). The CDR3 DNA follows: TGTGCCAGCAGCCCATCCTACGACACCGGGGAGCTGTTTTTT. Protein: CASSPSYDTGELFF.

About this clonotype: This sequence may be a read error, since a much larger clone differs from it by one base. The V call is TRBV3-1, the J call TRBJ1-1; D gene ambiguous. CDR3 length equals 15 residues. Per germline, CDR1 LGHDT and CDR2 YNNKEL (reference sequence). CDR3 nucleotide sequence: TGTGCCAGCAGCAGAAGTGGAGCTGGAAACACTAAAGCTTTCTTT. Translating gives CASSRSGAGNTKAFF.

This clonotype was counted only a few times. This rearrangement joins TRBV2 to TRBJ2-2; 7 nucleotides match TRBD1. The CDR3 sequence is 13 residues long. The ends lost 9 bases at V and 0 bases at J; junction bases unmatched: 1. CDR1 is SNHLY, CDR2 FYNNEI, per germline. The CDR3 region has the DNA TGTGCCAGGGGACAGTCGAACACCGGGGAGCTGTTTTTT. This sequence encodes CARGQSNTGELFF.

V and J are TRBV6-5 and TRBJ2-1, with 12 bases that match TRBD2. Germline V lookup: CDR1 MNHEY, CDR2 SVGAGI. Unmatched junction bases numbered 7, after V lost 6 bases and J lost 7 bases. The CDR3 covers 15 residues. The CDR3 is CASSRLAGVRNEQFF. Written as DNA, the CDR3 is TGTGCCAGCAGCCGACTAGCGGGAGTTCGGAATGAGCAGTTCTTC.

This clonotype has only a few counts. A read error may explain this, as a much larger clone is one base away. CDR3 bases: TGTGCCGGCAGGGGACAAGAGACCCAGTACTTC. This gives the protein CAGRGQETQYF. This sequence joins TRBV5-6 and TRBJ2-5; D is possibly TRBD1 (6 bases). The CDR3 consists of 11 residues. The germline V gene encodes CDR1 SGHDT and CDR2 YYEEEE.

This clonotype was observed at least ten times. The chain uses TRBV15 and TRBJ2-2; 11 bases match TRBD1. Losses at the gene ends were 1 base for V and 3 bases for J; bases not matched to a gene: 7. The germline V gene encodes CDR1 LNHNV and CDR2 YYDKDF (reference sequence). This CDR3 region has 18 residues. As DNA, the CDR3 is TGTGCCACCAGCAGAGCTGGGACAGGGGGTTTATACACCGGGGAGCTGTTTTTT. Its protein is CATSRAGTGGLYTGELFF.

V is TRBV9 and J is TRBJ2-5; D may be TRBD2 (6 bases). The germline V and J ends were trimmed by 2 bases and 0 bases, with 8 bases remaining between them. The CDR3 is made up of 14 amino acids. CDR1 is SGDLS and CDR2 is YYNGEE in the germline V gene. This CDR3 is CASSVRDYQETQYF. The CDR3 DNA reads TGTGCCAGCAGCGTCCGGGACTACCAAGAGACCCAGTACTTC. Complete variable domain (other parts from reference TRBV9 and TRBJ2-5): DSGVTQTPKHLITATGQRVTLRCSPRSGDLSVYWYQQSLDQGLQFLIQYYNGEERAKGNILERFSAQQFPDLHSELNLSSLELGDSALYFCASSVRDYQETQYFGPGTRLLVL.

J is TRBJ2-7 and V is TRBV5-1; a weak D match, TRBD2 (5 bases). Deletions cut 5 bases from V and 3 bases from J, with 12 bases between. The CDR3 length is 13 residues. Germline V lookup: CDR1 SGHRS, CDR2 YFSETQ. CDR3 in amino acids: CASSFISGYEQYF. The CDR3 DNA is TGCGCCAGCAGTTTTATCAGCGGCTACGAGCAGTACTTC.

This chain uses TRBV20-1 with TRBJ1-2; 12 bases fit TRBD1. CDR3 length equals 13 residues. CDR1 and CDR2 from the germline V gene are DFQATT and SNEGSKA (reference sequence). With 5 bases clipped from V and 5 bases from J, the junction kept 3 bases outside the gene matches. The CDR3: CSAEGQGAYGYTF. The CDR3 coding sequence is TGCAGTGCTGAGGGACAGGGGGCATATGGCTACACCTTC.

The J gene is TRBJ1-1, the V gene TRBV10-3, with 9 bases fitting TRBD1. Trimming took 4 bases from V and 7 from J; bases not matched to a gene: 4. The CDR3 has 13 residues. Germline V CDR1 and CDR2: ENHRY, SYGVKD. CDR3 bases: TGTGCCATCAGTGGGACAGGGGAGGGTGAAGCTTTCTTT. Translating it yields CAISGTGEGEAFF.

This clonotype was seen a handful of times. The rearrangement joins TRBV7-9 to TRBJ2-2; D is unresolved. CDR1 SEHNR and CDR2 FQNEAQ come from the germline V gene (reference sequence). V was clipped by 5 bases and J by 5 bases, with 9 bases between them. CDR3 size: 13 residues. The CDR3, as DNA: TGTGCCAGCAGCAAGCAGCATACCGGGGAGCTGTTTTTT. Its translation: CASSKQHTGELFF.